This is a list of T cell receptor beta chains from one sample in a study of CD8 T cells in Susac syndrome. A single record per CDR3 protein comes from TCRdb applying MiXCR to the immunoSEQ multiplex PCR reads. The sample includes 110,000 or so distinct CDR3 sequences, 92% of them seen just once. Source material: CD8+ T cells from PBMCs. The receptors derive from a human donor in good health. The CDR3 runs from the conserved cysteine through the conserved F or W. D genes are given only for firm matches.

CDR3aa: CASSLEDTGTDTQYF; CDR3nt: TGTGCCAGCAGCTTGGAGGATACGGGCACAGATACGCAGTATTTT; v_gene: TRBV5-6; d_gene: -; j_gene: TRBJ2-3
CDR3aa: CASSPGSRQKDTQYF; CDR3nt: TGTGCCAGCAGCCCCGGTAGTCGGCAGAAAGATACGCAGTATTTT; v_gene: TRBV7-8; d_gene: -; j_gene: TRBJ2-3
CDR3aa: CAGGLAGGLGELFF; CDR3nt: TGTGCCGGGGGACTAGCGGGAGGGCTCGGGGAGCTGTTTTTT; v_gene: TRBV7-8; d_gene: TRBD2; j_gene: TRBJ2-2
CDR3aa: CASSLTTGHGYTF; CDR3nt: TGTGCCAGCAGTTTGACGACAGGGCACGGCTACACCTTC; v_gene: TRBV6-2/TRBV6-3; d_gene: TRBD1; j_gene: TRBJ1-2
CDR3aa: CASSPRTSGPSRKLTDTQYF; CDR3nt: TGTGCCAGCAGCCCGCGGACTAGCGGGCCCTCTCGTAAACTGACAGATACGCAGTATTTT; v_gene: TRBV13; d_gene: TRBD2; j_gene: TRBJ2-3
CDR3aa: CASSIDTASTDTQYF; CDR3nt: TGTGCCAGTAGTATAGATACGGCTAGCACAGATACGCAGTATTTT; v_gene: TRBV19; d_gene: -; j_gene: TRBJ2-3
CDR3aa: CATSPPPPILNTEAFF; CDR3nt: TGTGCCACCAGCCCCCCTCCTCCGATCCTGAACACTGAAGCTTTCTTT; v_gene: TRBV15; d_gene: -; j_gene: TRBJ1-1
CDR3aa: CASSLALPSRGFGYTF; CDR3nt: TGTGCCAGCAGCTTGGCATTACCGAGTCGGGGGTTTGGCTACACCTTC; v_gene: TRBV5-6; d_gene: -; j_gene: TRBJ1-2
CDR3aa: CASSLGQETYEQYF; CDR3nt: TGCGCCAGCAGCCTCGGACAGGAAACCTACGAGCAGTACTTC; v_gene: TRBV5-1; d_gene: TRBD1; j_gene: TRBJ2-7
CDR3aa: CASGRTGDYEQYF; CDR3nt: TGTGCCAGTGGCCGGACAGGAGACTACGAGCAGTACTTC; v_gene: TRBV19; d_gene: TRBD1; j_gene: TRBJ2-7
CDR3aa: CSVGAVSYGYTF; CDR3nt: TGCAGCGTTGGGGCAGTTAGCTATGGCTACACCTTC; v_gene: TRBV29-1; d_gene: -; j_gene: TRBJ1-2
CDR3aa: CATSDSSGGTNTGELFF; CDR3nt: TGTGCCACCAGTGATAGCAGCGGGGGGACGAACACCGGGGAGCTGTTTTTT; v_gene: TRBV24-1; d_gene: TRBD2; j_gene: TRBJ2-2
CDR3aa: CSAGLHNSNQPQHF; CDR3nt: TGCAGTGCGGGCCTACATAATAGCAATCAGCCCCAGCATTTT; v_gene: TRBV20-1; d_gene: -; j_gene: TRBJ1-5
CDR3aa: CASSQGTFDYEQYF; CDR3nt: TGTGCCAGCAGCCAAGGGACCTTCGACTACGAGCAGTACTTC; v_gene: TRBV2; d_gene: -; j_gene: TRBJ2-7
CDR3aa: CASSRPGQNYGYTF; CDR3nt: TGTGCCAGCAGCCGCCCTGGACAAAACTATGGCTACACCTTC; v_gene: TRBV12-3/TRBV12-4; d_gene: -; j_gene: TRBJ1-2
CDR3aa: CSYIRHRLTEAFF; CDR3nt: TGCAGCTATATAAGGCACAGGCTGACTGAAGCTTTCTTT; v_gene: TRBV29-1; d_gene: -; j_gene: TRBJ1-1
CDR3aa: CASSRDAATGGAQYF; CDR3nt: TGCGCCAGCAGCAGGGACGCGGCCACGGGGGGGGCCCAGTACTTC; v_gene: TRBV5-1; d_gene: TRBD2; j_gene: TRBJ2-5